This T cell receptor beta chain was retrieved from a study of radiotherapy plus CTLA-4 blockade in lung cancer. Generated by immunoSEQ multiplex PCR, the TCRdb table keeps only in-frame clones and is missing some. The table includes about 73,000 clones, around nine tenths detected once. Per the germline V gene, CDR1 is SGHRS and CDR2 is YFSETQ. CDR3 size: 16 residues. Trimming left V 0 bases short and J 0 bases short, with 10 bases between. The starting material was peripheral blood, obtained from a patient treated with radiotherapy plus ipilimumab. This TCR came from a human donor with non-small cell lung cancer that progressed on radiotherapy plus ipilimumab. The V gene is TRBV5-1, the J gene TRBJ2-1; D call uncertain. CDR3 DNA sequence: TGCGCCAGCAGCTTGGATTTATCTAGCTCCTACAATGAGCAGTTCTTC. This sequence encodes CASSLDLSSSYNEQFF. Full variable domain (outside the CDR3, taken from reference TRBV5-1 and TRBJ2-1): KAGVTQTPRYLIKTRGQQVTLSCSPISGHRSVSWYQQTPGQGLQFLFEYFSETQRNKGNFPGRFSGRQFSNSRSEMNVSTLELGDSALYLCASSLDLSSSYNEQFFGPGTRLTVL.